The 11 T cell receptor beta chains listed next were all sequenced from one sample in a study of blood T cell repertoires in COVID-19. The method was immunoSEQ multiplex PCR; TCRdb's version includes in-frame clones alone and lacks a portion of them. The sample lists 300,000 to 450,000 clones; around 91% were seen once. The specimen was PBMCs or T cells enriched from blood (not recorded which). The receptors originated from a man younger than 30 who had recovered from COVID-19.

The chain combines TRBV9 with TRBJ1-5; D gene unclear. The CDR3 runs 13 residues. The germline V gene encodes CDR1 SGDLS and CDR2 YYNGEE. Trimming stripped 4 bases from V and 4 bases from J, with 9 bases between. The CDR3 nucleotides read TGTGCCAGCAGCCCATCAGCGAATCAGCCCCAGCATTTT. The encoded protein is CASSPSANQPQHF.

The table lists this clone with a few counts. V and J are TRBV6-2 or TRBV6-3 and TRBJ2-1; D is perhaps TRBD2 (6 bases). The ends were cut back, 2 bases at V and 4 bases at J, with 18 bases in the middle. Germline CDR1 MNHEY, CDR2 SVGEGT. CDR3 size: 17 residues. The CDR3: CASSYIRWAGIYNEQFF. The DNA of the CDR3 is TGTGCCAGCAGTTACATCAGATGGGCGGGAATATACAATGAGCAGTTCTTC.

The V gene is TRBV25-1, the J gene TRBJ2-7; 7 nucleotides match TRBD2. Germline loops: CDR1 MGHDK, CDR2 SYGVNS. Unmatched junction bases numbered 9, after V lost 8 bases and J lost 5 bases. There are 13 residues in the CDR3. CDR3 amino acids: CASSMAGVDEQYF. The CDR3 DNA sequence: TGTGCCAGCTCAATGGCGGGAGTCGACGAGCAGTACTTC.

V and J are TRBV7-9 and TRBJ2-2; 9 bases map to TRBD2. V gave up 5 bases and J gave up 5 bases; unmatched junction bases: 9. Germline V gene lookup returns CDR1 SEHNR and CDR2 FQNEAQ (reference sequence). The CDR3 totals 16 residues. CDR3 loop: CASSDAGTSFTGELFF. The CDR3 coding sequence is TGTGCCAGCAGCGACGCCGGGACTAGCTTTACCGGGGAGCTGTTTTTT.

The CDR3 nucleotides read TGTGCCAGCAGTTTCGGGGGATATGGCTACACCTTC. This codes for CASSFGGYGYTF. V usage is TRBV28 and J usage is TRBJ1-2, with D maybe TRBD1 (5 bases). The CDR3 has 12 residues. The germline V gene encodes CDR1 MDHEN and CDR2 SYDVKM. V was cut by 3 bases and J by 5 bases, with 7 bases left in between.

V gene TRBV7-9 combines with J gene TRBJ2-7; 9 nucleotides agree with TRBD1. V shed 11 bases, J shed 2 bases, and the junction held 7 bases outside the gene matches. The CDR3 totals 13 residues. Looked up from germline, CDR1 is SEHNR and CDR2 is FQNEAQ (reference sequence). The CDR3 sequence: CAGGTGSAYEQYF. The DNA of the CDR3 is TGTGCCGGGGGGACAGGGTCAGCCTACGAGCAGTACTTC.

CDR3 loop: CASSLPHGSIGAEQFF. CDR3 DNA sequence: TGTGCCAGCAGTCTCCCACACGGGAGCATTGGTGCTGAGCAGTTCTTC. The J gene is TRBJ2-1, the V gene TRBV27; D might be TRBD2 (6 bases). The CDR3 contains 16 residues. The germline V and J ends were trimmed by 5 bases and 9 bases, with 23 bases remaining between them. The germline V gene has CDR1 MNHEY and CDR2 SMNVEV (reference sequence).

The table lists this clone with a count of one. The chain uses TRBV7-9 and TRBJ2-5; D might be TRBD2 (6 bases). The CDR3 totals 13 residues. CDR1 is SEHNR and CDR2 is FQNEAQ in the germline V gene (reference sequence). Trimming stripped 5 bases from V and 5 bases from J, with 12 bases between. CDR3 protein: CASSPRLGETQYF. CDR3 in DNA: TGTGCCAGCAGCCCGAGACTAGGGGAGACCCAGTACTTC.

V gene TRBV5-5 combines with J gene TRBJ2-2; TRBD2 agrees at 12 bases. There are 16 residues in the CDR3. V lost 7 bases to trimming and J lost 3 bases; unmatched junction nucleotides: 7. The germline V gene encodes CDR1 SGHKS and CDR2 YYEKEE (reference sequence). The CDR3 sequence: CASLAWTSGDTGELFF. As DNA, the CDR3 is TGTGCCAGCCTTGCTTGGACTAGCGGGGACACCGGGGAGCTGTTTTTT. Using reference TRBV5-5 and TRBJ2-2 for the parts outside the CDR3, the full variable domain is DAGVTQSPTHLIKTRGQQVTLRCSPISGHKSVSWYQQVLGQGPQFIFQYYEKEERGRGNFPDRFSARQFPNYSSELNVNALLLGDSALYLCASLAWTSGDTGELFFGEGSRLTVL.

The chain recombines TRBV27 with TRBJ1-5; D is ambiguous. The CDR3 covers 15 residues. Trimming removed 5 bases from V and 0 bases from J, with 11 bases in between. Germline-derived CDR1 and CDR2 are MNHEY and SMNVEV (reference sequence). The CDR3 spells CASSPRVYSNQPQHF. CDR3 sequence (DNA): TGTGCCAGCAGTCCGAGGGTCTATAGCAATCAGCCCCAGCATTTT.

This clone was counted once. This chain links TRBV24-1 with TRBJ1-2; perhaps TRBD1 as D (5 bases). CDR3 size: 13 residues. The germline CDR1 and CDR2 sequences are KGHDR and SFDVKD. The V end lost 3 bases, the J end lost 8 bases, and 12 bases lay between the germline ends. The CDR3 sequence: CATSDGAGQGYTF. Written as DNA, the CDR3 is TGTGCCACCAGTGATGGGGCAGGGCAAGGCTACACCTTC.